A selection of T cell receptor beta chains follows, all from one sample in a study of neurological immune-mediated disorders. TCRdb called the 5' RACE reads again in MiXCR, with one record for every CDR3 protein. The table includes around 25,000 distinct CDR3 sequences, over 2% detected once. The source material was PBMCs. The receptors derive from a woman between 50 and 59 years old with multiple sclerosis. CDR3s include the opening cysteine and the closing phenylalanine or tryptophan. Each record gives: clone size, D gene, V gene, J gene, CDR3 protein, CDR3 DNA. D genes are given only for firm matches. Clone size is stated in some rows and not others, as once, few, many or a class when expanded.

size: NA
D: NA
V: TRBV29-1
J: TRBJ2-3
CDR3: CSVEGGPTSTDTQYF
DNA: TGCAGCGTTGAGGGGGGGCCAACCAGCACAGATACGCAGTATTTT

size: NA
D: NA
V: TRBV7-6
J: TRBJ1-1
CDR3: CASSPRSGEAFF
DNA: TGTGCCAGCAGCCCGAGATCCGGCGAAGCTTTCTTT

size: many
D: TRBD2
V: TRBV3-1
J: TRBJ2-1
CDR3: CASSRLAGGHRSYNEQFF
DNA: TGTGCCAGCAGCCGGCTAGCGGGGGGCCATAGATCCTACAATGAGCAGTTCTTC

size: many
D: NA
V: TRBV12-5
J: TRBJ2-2
CDR3: CASGSGIWGRELFF
DNA: TGTGCTAGTGGTTCCGGGATTTGGGGTCGGGAGCTGTTTTTT

size: many
D: TRBD1
V: TRBV27
J: TRBJ1-1
CDR3: CASSLDRANTEAFF
DNA: TGTGCCAGCAGTTTGGACAGGGCGAACACTGAAGCTTTCTTT

size: NA
D: TRBD2
V: TRBV7-2
J: TRBJ2-7
CDR3: CASSFPGGYEQYF
DNA: TGTGCCAGCAGCTTCCCGGGAGGCTACGAGCAGTACTTC

size: many
D: NA
V: TRBV21-1
J: TRBJ2-7
CDR3: CASSKARLAYEQYF
DNA: TGTGCCAGCAGCAAAGCGCGGCTAGCCTACGAGCAGTACTTC

size: many
D: NA
V: TRBV10-2
J: TRBJ2-7
CDR3: CASSRERQIIYEQYF
DNA: TGCGCCAGCAGCCGAGAAAGACAGATAATCTACGAGCAGTACTTC

size: many
D: NA
V: TRBV7-2
J: TRBJ2-3
CDR3: CASSSGRAKGDTQYF
DNA: TGTGCCAGCAGCTCGGGCCGCGCCAAGGGAGATACGCAGTATTTT

size: medium-sized
D: NA
V: TRBV10-2
J: TRBJ2-5
CDR3: CASSTSWYEETQYF
DNA: TGCGCCAGCAGCACATCGTGGTACGAAGAGACCCAGTACTTC

size: few
D: NA
V: TRBV18
J: TRBJ1-1
CDR3: CASSPGTGTSEAFF
DNA: TGTGCCAGCTCACCGGGTACCGGGACATCTGAAGCTTTCTTT

size: many
D: NA
V: TRBV5-1
J: TRBJ1-1
CDR3: CASSPKAQTNTEAFF
DNA: TGCGCCAGCAGCCCCAAAGCACAAACGAACACTGAAGCTTTCTTT

size: many
D: TRBD1
V: TRBV10-3
J: TRBJ1-2
CDR3: CAISGQGHYGYTF
DNA: TGTGCCATCAGCGGACAGGGGCACTATGGCTACACCTTC

size: medium-sized
D: NA
V: TRBV12-3/TRBV12-4
J: TRBJ1-1
CDR3: CASSFGDRNTEAFF
DNA: TGTGCCAGCAGTTTCGGCGACAGAAACACTGAAGCTTTCTTT

size: many
D: TRBD1
V: TRBV14
J: TRBJ2-7
CDR3: CASSRGTGAYEQYF
DNA: TGTGCCAGCAGCCGAGGAACAGGGGCCTACGAGCAGTACTTC

size: many
D: TRBD1
V: TRBV6-2/TRBV6-3
J: TRBJ2-1
CDR3: CASSPDRGSITVNNEQFF
DNA: TGTGCCAGCAGCCCCGACAGGGGTTCGATTACAGTCAACAATGAGCAGTTCTTC

size: many
D: NA
V: TRBV6-2/TRBV6-3
J: TRBJ2-1
CDR3: CASTIGDVPYNEQFF
DNA: TGTGCCAGCACCATTGGGGACGTGCCCTACAATGAGCAGTTCTTC

size: many
D: NA
V: TRBV29-1
J: TRBJ1-1
CDR3: CSVYEWGNTEAFF
DNA: TGCAGCGTTTACGAGTGGGGGAACACTGAAGCTTTCTTT

size: medium-sized
D: NA
V: TRBV12-3/TRBV12-4
J: TRBJ2-7
CDR3: CASSLGYEQYF
DNA: TGTGCCAGCAGCTTAGGCTACGAGCAGTACTTC

size: many
D: NA
V: TRBV6-5
J: TRBJ2-1
CDR3: CASSYLGEQFF
DNA: TGTGCCAGCAGTTACTTGGGGGAGCAGTTCTTC

size: many
D: NA
V: TRBV27
J: TRBJ1-5
CDR3: CASSLSLGFSYSNQPQHF
DNA: TGTGCCAGCAGTTTATCGCTCGGATTTTCATATAGCAATCAGCCCCAGCATTTT

size: many
D: NA
V: TRBV3-1
J: TRBJ2-7
CDR3: CASSQAGLAHEQYF
DNA: TGTGCCAGCAGCCAAGCCGGGCTAGCTCACGAGCAGTACTTC

size: many
D: NA
V: TRBV25-1
J: TRBJ1-6
CDR3: CASSVGGNSPLHF
DNA: TGTGCCAGTTCTGTGGGGGGTAATTCACCCCTCCACTTT

size: many
D: NA
V: TRBV3-1
J: TRBJ1-3
CDR3: CASSPMHSGNTIYF
DNA: TGTGCCAGCAGCCCGATGCATTCTGGAAACACCATATATTTT

size: many
D: TRBD2
V: TRBV5-6
J: TRBJ2-1
CDR3: CASSVPGLAGPGGYNEQFF
DNA: TGTGCCAGCAGTGTCCCGGGACTAGCGGGACCGGGTGGGTACAATGAGCAGTTCTTC

size: many
D: TRBD1
V: TRBV5-1
J: TRBJ1-5
CDR3: CASSLGQGGSQPQHF
DNA: TGCGCCAGCAGCCTGGGACAGGGTGGATCCCAGCCCCAGCATTTT

size: many
D: NA
V: TRBV20-1
J: TRBJ1-3
CDR3: CSARRSERSTGNTIYF
DNA: TGCAGTGCTAGAAGGTCTGAAAGGAGTACTGGAAACACCATATATTTT

size: few
D: TRBD2
V: TRBV2
J: TRBJ2-1
CDR3: CASSEQREAYNEQFF
DNA: TGTGCCAGTAGTGAACAGCGGGAGGCCTACAATGAGCAGTTCTTC

size: few
D: NA
V: TRBV11-2
J: TRBJ2-1
CDR3: CASSRLGHNEQFF
DNA: TGTGCCAGCAGCCGCCTGGGGCACAATGAGCAGTTCTTC

size: many
D: NA
V: TRBV6-2/TRBV6-3
J: TRBJ1-5
CDR3: CASSYGRNQPQHF
DNA: TGTGCCAGCAGTTACGGACGCAATCAGCCCCAGCATTTT

size: many
D: NA
V: TRBV5-1
J: TRBJ2-7
CDR3: CASMPGGFSYEQYF
DNA: TGCGCCAGCATGCCAGGGGGGTTTTCCTACGAGCAGTACTTC

size: many
D: NA
V: TRBV10-3
J: TRBJ2-3
CDR3: CAISALYLDTQYF
DNA: TGTGCCATCAGTGCCCTCTATTTAGATACGCAGTATTTT

size: many
D: TRBD2
V: TRBV20-1
J: TRBJ2-1
CDR3: CSARRAGGRGYEQFF
DNA: TGCAGTGCTAGAAGAGCGGGAGGGCGTGGCTATGAGCAGTTCTTC

size: many
D: TRBD2
V: TRBV5-1
J: TRBJ2-7
CDR3: CASSSGLAGGVSSYEQYF
DNA: TGCGCCAGCAGCTCTGGACTAGCGGGAGGTGTTAGTTCCTACGAGCAGTACTTC

size: few
D: NA
V: TRBV5-1
J: TRBJ1-4
CDR3: CASSLGLGRDIRGPSEKLFF
DNA: TGCGCCAGCAGCTTGGGACTTGGCAGGGACATCAGGGGTCCGAGTGAAAAACTGTTTTTT

size: few
D: NA
V: TRBV29-1
J: TRBJ2-3
CDR3: CSVDVGGVTDTQYF
DNA: TGCAGCGTTGACGTGGGCGGGGTAACAGATACGCAGTATTTT

size: many
D: NA
V: TRBV5-8
J: TRBJ2-4
CDR3: CASSGSRAMVENIQYF
DNA: TGTGCCAGCAGCGGATCTAGGGCGATGGTGGAAAACATTCAGTACTTC

size: many
D: NA
V: TRBV3-1
J: TRBJ2-2
CDR3: CASSQDFSAANTGELFF
DNA: TGTGCCAGCAGCCAAGATTTTAGCGCAGCGAACACCGGGGAGCTGTTTTTT

size: many
D: NA
V: TRBV7-8
J: TRBJ1-2
CDR3: CASSPRGSYGYTF
DNA: TGTGCCAGCAGTCCTCGGGGTTCCTATGGCTACACCTTC

size: many
D: NA
V: TRBV7-2
J: TRBJ2-4
CDR3: CASSLELETQYF
DNA: TGTGCCAGCAGCTTAGAACTAGAAACACAGTACTTC

size: many
D: NA
V: TRBV20-1
J: TRBJ2-3
CDR3: CSASPSQPLAGRADTQYF
DNA: TGCAGTGCTAGCCCTTCACAACCACTAGCCGGCAGGGCAGATACGCAGTATTTT